A selection of T cell receptor beta chains follows, all from one sample in a study of graft-versus-host responses after intestinal transplantation. These receptors are not linked to any known antigen. Profiling relied on immunoSEQ multiplex PCR, and the TCRdb table lists in-frame clones only, not all of them. The data contain about 100,000 clones, 87% of them singletons. This sample comprised unstimulated CD4+ T cells sorted from spleen or lymph node cells, obtained before intestinal transplant. These receptors all stem from a human donor who received an intestinal transplant. Each CDR3 is given with its conserved first and last residue.

16 | TRBJ2-3 | TRBV10-1 | CASSESDSGNTDTQYF
13 | TRBJ2-5 | TRBV5-6 | CASSLPGIETQYF
12 | TRBJ2-3 | TRBV29-1 | CSVQGRADTQYF
13 | TRBJ2-3 | TRBV7-9 | CASSLDTTDTQYF
14 | TRBJ1-2 | TRBV7-9 | CASSLDPGSYGYTF
12 | TRBJ1-2 | TRBV10-2 | CASSEVGYGYTF
18 | TRBJ2-1 | TRBV4-1 | CASSQESKGTGWYNEQFF
16 | TRBJ2-2 | TRBV13 | CASSLRDRDPTGELFF
15 | TRBJ2-1 | TRBV11-2 | CASSLGLDAYNEQFF
14 | TRBJ2-5 | TRBV7-9 | CASSYGQIQETQYF
13 | TRBJ1-2 | TRBV6-5 | CASSPRLPWYVTF
13 | TRBJ2-7 | TRBV29-1 | CSTREGGSYEQYF
13 | TRBJ1-3 | TRBV6-5 | CASRQLAGNTIYF
15 | TRBJ2-2 | TRBV5-1 | CASSLGGGYTGELFF
15 | TRBJ2-1 | TRBV2 | CASSDASGSLNEQFF
17 | TRBJ1-6 | TRBV7-9 | CASSLDSSGTGNSPLHF
14 | TRBJ2-3 | TRBV6-4 | CASSDRGGADTQYF
15 | TRBJ1-5 | TRBV4-2 | CASSYDRGMEQPQHF
14 | TRBJ2-3 | TRBV6-4 | CASRPGLATDTQYF
15 | TRBJ2-1 | TRBV5-1 | CASSLESSRSYEQFF
15 | TRBJ1-4 | TRBV7-9 | CASSLDGQWGEKLFF
17 | TRBJ1-5 | TRBV15 | CATSRDLQGGSVEPQHF
16 | TRBJ1-4 | TRBV19 | CACSKGVRDVGEKLFF
14 | TRBJ2-3 | TRBV7-3 | CASSLRGHTDTQYF
15 | TRBJ2-1 | TRBV9 | CASSRRQSSYNEQFF
15 | TRBJ2-4 | TRBV6-1 | CASSQREPLENIQYF
15 | TRBJ2-7 | TRBV6-6 | CASSYFGLRSDEQYF
15 | TRBJ2-7 | TRBV2 | CASSGRAGATYEQYF
13 | TRBJ2-1 | TRBV6-5 | CASSYSQGREQFF
15 | TRBJ2-5 | TRBV7-6 | CASSSNRVRGETQYF
13 | TRBJ2-3 | TRBV4-2 | CASSQERFDTQYF
15 | TRBJ2-7 | TRBV6-1 | CASSDPGPGAYEQYF
12 | TRBJ1-2 | TRBV27 | CASSSQGYGYTF
14 | TRBJ1-5 | TRBV10-1 | CASSEDRGLQPQHF
14 | TRBJ1-5 | TRBV19 | CASSIYQGSQPQHF
13 | TRBJ1-2 | TRBV5-1 | CASSSGLPLRYTF
15 | TRBJ2-1 | TRBV10-1 | CASPFTGGTHNEQFF
16 | TRBJ1-4 | TRBV11-2 | CASSGGRGQLGEKLFF
15 | TRBJ2-5 | TRBV2 | CASSEGQGRGETQYF
15 | TRBJ2-7 | TRBV6-1 | CASRLRDRGFDEQYF
15 | TRBJ1-1 | TRBV7-9 | CASSLLSGQNTEAFF
17 | TRBJ2-3 | TRBV4-2 | CASSQGLAGALTDTQYF
16 | TRBJ2-1 | TRBV6-5 | CASSSGTSGSIDEQFF
13 | TRBJ2-7 | TRBV27 | CASRRQGSYEQYF
14 | TRBJ2-1 | TRBV11-1 | CASSLGGAYNEQFF
13 | TRBJ1-5 | TRBV30 | CAWSPGGDQPQHF
15 | TRBJ1-1 | TRBV5-1 | CASSFTSGGVAEAFF
13 | TRBJ1-2 | TRBV28 | CASSLHRPNGYTF
14 | TRBJ1-2 | TRBV2 | CASSEALQGYGYTF
15 | TRBJ2-1 | TRBV14 | CASSQGGLAGNEQFF
19 | TRBJ2-3 | TRBV28 | CASSLSPGLAGGFTDTQYF
13 | TRBJ2-7 | TRBV2 | CASSEAGTGEQYF
14 | TRBJ1-6 | TRBV27 | CASSLGVGDSPLHF
15 | TRBJ2-3 | TRBV2 | CASSQQTSWGDTQYF
15 | TRBJ2-7 | TRBV9 | CASSPSPFGEYEQYF